This T cell receptor (beta chain) was identified in a study of T cell repertoires in aging, cancer and after chemotherapy. As for the study in general: Donors were grouped into six age bands spanning 30 or younger through 70 or older. The whole study produced a dataset of approximately 10 million TCR reads.

Of note for this clonotype: The antigen remains undetermined. A read error is possible here, since a much larger clone lies one base away.

TCR beta rearrangements were amplified from peripheral blood genomic DNA. Rearranged V-D-J TRB sequences were amplified with a mixed TRB-A/B primer pool. TCRdb re-called the multiplex PCR reads through MiXCR, storing one row per CDR3 protein. Of some 15,000 distinct CDR3 sequences listed, about 20% are singletons. Study-wide results and limits: In cancer patients, declining TCR diversity with age involved lost richness and lost evenness.

The TCR was taken from a human donor in good health. The specimen sequenced was blood.

This chain's CDR3 is CASSQRVEAFF. The CDR3 DNA is TGTGCCAGTAGTCAGCGGGTTGAAGCTTTCTTT. V gene TRBV19 combines with J gene TRBJ1-1, with no clear D. V lost 5 bases, J lost 7 bases, and 8 bases lay in between. CDR3 size: 11 residues. Germline V gene sequence: CDR1 LNHDA, CDR2 SQIVND (reference sequence).